In this sample, the clone carrying this T cell receptor (beta chain) turned up once. These data come from a study of blood T cell repertoires in COVID-19. In the study overall: Samples came from the United States, Italy and Spain, spanning acute and convalescent COVID-19. The cDNA or gDNA used as material had been derived from T cells, B-cell-depleted T cells, or PBMCs.

The ends were cut back, 0 bases at V and 6 bases at J, with 8 bases in the middle. CDR3 length: 14 residues. Germline V CDR1 and CDR2: MNHEY, SVGAGI. As originally analysed: Nucleated cell counts were estimated from reference gene primer amplification. Only in-frame clones appear in the TCRdb table, and some are missing; sequencing was by immunoSEQ multiplex PCR. That table is the source of V, J and clone size, and D and trimming were worked out from the DNA. The sample has approximately 140,000 clones, around four fifths seen once; the top ten hold 2.5% to 3%. The receptor was isolated from a woman aged 40-49 years with active or convalescent COVID-19. The specimen sequenced was peripheral blood. The chain joins TRBV6-5 to TRBJ2-2, with D possibly matching TRBD1 (5 bases). CDR3 loop: CASSYSSGPGELFF. In nucleotides, the CDR3 is TGTGCCAGCAGTTACTCATCAGGGCCCGGGGAGCTGTTTTTT.